These 8 T cell receptor beta chains were sequenced from one sample in a study of shared clonotypes between healthy human individuals. Repertoires were generated with immunoSEQ multiplex PCR, while TCRdb's copy carries only in-frame clones and drops some. The sample consists of nearly 600,000 clones, about 95% of them appearing once. The naive CD8 population came from CD45RO-negative cells selected for CCR7, without terminally differentiated effector memory CD45RA+ cells. Material for sequencing was naive CD8+ T cells sorted from blood. Receptors were obtained from a woman aged 25 to 39 in good health.

The genes are TRBV30 and TRBJ1-1; TRBD1 aligns across 8 bases. The CDR3 covers 16 residues. V shed 0 bases and J 7 bases; nucleotides not matched to a gene: 13. Per germline, CDR1 GTSNPN and CDR2 SVGIG (reference sequence). In DNA form, the CDR3 reads TGTGCCTGGAGTGTAGGGCAGGGGGCGCTTCTTGATGAAGCTTTCTTT. Translating gives CAWSVGQGALLDEAFF.

The genes are TRBV19 and TRBJ2-7, with a possible D match to TRBD2 (6 bases). Trimming pared 10 bases from V and 5 bases from J, leaving 21 bases between. CDR1 is LNHDA, CDR2 SQIVND, per germline (reference sequence). The CDR3 sequence is 14 residues long. The DNA of the CDR3 is TGTGCCACCCACGGGCTCGGGGGTGCCCACGAGCAGTACTTC. Encoded protein: CATHGLGGAHEQYF.

The chain is built from TRBV9 and TRBJ2-1; D tentatively fits TRBD1 or TRBD2 (5 bases each). V shed 3 bases and J shed 7 bases, with 20 bases lying between them. The CDR3 sequence is 16 residues long. Looked up from germline, CDR1 is SGDLS and CDR2 is YYNGEE. CDR3 protein: CASSASGTPMPNEQFF. CDR3 in DNA: TGTGCCAGCAGCGCCTCCGGGACGCCGATGCCGAATGAGCAGTTCTTC.

The chain joins TRBV4-1 to TRBJ2-7; D is perhaps TRBD2 (6 bases). The CDR3 spans 13 residues. Trimming removed 2 bases at V and 4 bases at J, with 9 bases between. The germline V gene has CDR1 MGHRA and CDR2 YSYEKL. The CDR3 DNA follows: TGCGCCAGCAGCCAAAACCTAGCGTACGAGCAGTACTTC. Translating gives CASSQNLAYEQYF.

The genes are TRBV28 and TRBJ1-5, with 10 bases that match TRBD1. V lost 4 bases, J lost 7 bases, and 7 bases stayed unmatched. Germline assignment: CDR1 MDHEN and CDR2 SYDVKM. This CDR3 is built from 15 residues. This CDR3 reads CASSWGQGLKQPQHF. As DNA, the CDR3 is TGTGCCAGCAGTTGGGGACAGGGGTTAAAGCAGCCCCAGCATTTT. Full variable domain (remainder filled in from reference TRBV28 and TRBJ1-5): DVKVTQSSRYLVKRTGEKVFLECVQDMDHENMFWYRQDPGLGLRLIYFSYDVKMKEKGDIPEGYSVSREKKERFSLILESASTNQTSMYLCASSWGQGLKQPQHFGDGTRLSIL.

The chain carries TRBV7-3 and TRBJ2-7; 8 nucleotides agree with TRBD2. The germline V gene has CDR1 SGHTA and CDR2 FQGTGA. The CDR3 runs to 17 residues. V lost 1 base to trimming and J lost 0 bases; unmatched junction nucleotides: 8. The CDR3 nucleotides are TGTGCCAGCAGCTTAATTGGTTTGAGCGGGAGCTCCTACGAGCAGTACTTC. Encoded protein: CASSLIGLSGSSYEQYF. Looking up the rest from reference TRBV7-3 and TRBJ2-7 gives the full variable domain: GAGVSQTPSNKVTEKGKYVELRCDPISGHTALYWYRQSLGQGPEFLIYFQGTGAADDSGLPNDRFFAVRPEGSVSTLKIQRTERGDSAVYLCASSLIGLSGSSYEQYFGPGTRLTVT.

This chain connects TRBV27 to TRBJ2-7; D is undetermined. V was clipped by 3 bases and J by 2 bases, with 11 bases between them. The CDR3 is 14 amino acids. The germline gives CDR1 MNHEY, CDR2 SMNVEV (reference sequence). CDR3 sequence: CASSLLASPYEQYF. CDR3 sequence (DNA): TGTGCCAGCAGTTTGCTCGCAAGCCCCTACGAGCAGTACTTC.

The CDR3 spells CASIPFWGEYYNEQFF. The DNA for the CDR3 is TGTGCCAGCATCCCCTTTTGGGGGGAATACTACAATGAGCAGTTCTTC. The J gene is TRBJ2-1, the V gene TRBV2; D is perhaps TRBD2 (6 bases). The germline gives CDR1 SNHLY, CDR2 FYNNEI. The CDR3 consists of 16 residues. The germline V and J ends were trimmed by 7 bases and 3 bases, with 19 bases remaining between them.